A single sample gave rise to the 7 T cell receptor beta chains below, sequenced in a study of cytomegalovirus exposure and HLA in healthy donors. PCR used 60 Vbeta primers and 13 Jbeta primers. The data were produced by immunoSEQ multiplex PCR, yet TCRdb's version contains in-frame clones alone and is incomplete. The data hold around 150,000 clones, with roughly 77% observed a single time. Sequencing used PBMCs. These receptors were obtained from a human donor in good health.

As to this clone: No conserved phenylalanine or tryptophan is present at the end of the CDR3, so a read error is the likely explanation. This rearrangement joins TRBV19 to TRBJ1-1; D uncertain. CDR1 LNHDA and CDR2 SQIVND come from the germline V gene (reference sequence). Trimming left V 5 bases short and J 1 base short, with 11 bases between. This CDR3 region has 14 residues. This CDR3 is CASSGRSPNTEAFS. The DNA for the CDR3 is TGTGCCAGTAGTGGCAGGTCGCCGAACACTGAAGCTTTCTCT.

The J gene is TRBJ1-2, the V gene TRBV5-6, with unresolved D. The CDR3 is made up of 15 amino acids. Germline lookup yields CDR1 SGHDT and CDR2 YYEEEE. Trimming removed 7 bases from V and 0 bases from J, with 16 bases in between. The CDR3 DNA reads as TGTGCCAGCTGTTTGGGCGCAAATTCTAACTATGGCTACACCTTC. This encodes CASCLGANSNYGYTF.

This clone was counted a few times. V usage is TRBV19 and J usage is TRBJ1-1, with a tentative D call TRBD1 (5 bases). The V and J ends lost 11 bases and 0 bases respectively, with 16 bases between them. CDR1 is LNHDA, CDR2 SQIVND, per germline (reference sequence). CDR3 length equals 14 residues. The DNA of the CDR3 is TGTGCCTCTTCACAGGTTTCTATGAACACTGAAGCTTTCTTT. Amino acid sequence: CASSQVSMNTEAFF. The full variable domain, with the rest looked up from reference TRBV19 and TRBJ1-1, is DGGITQSPKYLFRKEGQNVTLSCEQNLNHDAMYWYRQDPGQGLRLIYYSQIVNDFQKGDIAEGYSVSREKKESFPLTVTSAQKNPTAFYLCASSQVSMNTEAFFGQGTRLTVV.

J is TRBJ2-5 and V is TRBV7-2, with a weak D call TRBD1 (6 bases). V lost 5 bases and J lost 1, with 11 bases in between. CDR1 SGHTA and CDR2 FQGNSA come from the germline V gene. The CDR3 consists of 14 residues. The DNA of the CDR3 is TGTGCCAGCAGCCCAACAGGGCCCCAAGAGACCCAGTACTTC. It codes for CASSPTGPQETQYF.

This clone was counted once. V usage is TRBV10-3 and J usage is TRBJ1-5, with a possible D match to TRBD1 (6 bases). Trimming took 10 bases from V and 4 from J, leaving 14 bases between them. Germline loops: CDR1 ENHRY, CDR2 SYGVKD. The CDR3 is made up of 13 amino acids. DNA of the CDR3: TGTGCCACCCGAGGACAGCTAAATCAGCCCCAGCATTTT. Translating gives CATRGQLNQPQHF.

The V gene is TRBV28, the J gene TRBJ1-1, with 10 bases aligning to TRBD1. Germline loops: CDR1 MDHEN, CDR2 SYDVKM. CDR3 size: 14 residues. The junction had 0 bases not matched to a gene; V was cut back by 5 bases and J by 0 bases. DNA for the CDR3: TGTGCCAGCAGTGGACAGGGGGTGAACACTGAAGCTTTCTTT. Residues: CASSGQGVNTEAFF.

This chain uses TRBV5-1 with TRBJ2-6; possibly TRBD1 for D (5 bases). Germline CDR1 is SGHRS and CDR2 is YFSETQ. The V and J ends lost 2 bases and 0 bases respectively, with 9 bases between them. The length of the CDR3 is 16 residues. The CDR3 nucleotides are TGCGCCAGCAGCTTTCAGGGTCCCTCTGGGGCCAACGTCCTGACTTTC. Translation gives CASSFQGPSGANVLTF.